Here is one T cell receptor (beta chain) with its context. The antigen is unknown. This sample was included in a study of cytomegalovirus exposure and HLA in healthy donors. Donors likely had unrecorded immune exposures despite being nominally healthy when sampled. Amplification used 60 Vbeta primers and 13 Jbeta primers. Generated by immunoSEQ multiplex PCR, the TCRdb table keeps only in-frame clones and is missing some. The sample records over 200,000 clones, around 89% being singletons. Unmatched junction bases numbered 6, after V lost 4 bases and J lost 11 bases. CDR1 is SGHNT and CDR2 is YYREEE in the germline V gene (reference sequence). The CDR3 length is 12 residues. Study-level results: A later analysis appeared to link common viral pathogens to several of the most significant clusters.

Sequencing was performed on PBMCs. This receptor was taken from a woman aged 18 to 35 in good health and CMV-seronegative. This rearrangement joins TRBV5-4 to TRBJ1-1, with TRBD1 matching 9 bases. Here the CDR3 DNA reads TGTGCCAGCAGCCCGGACAGGGGATGGGCTTTCTTT. Encoded protein: CASSPDRGWAFF. The complete variable domain, with remaining parts taken from reference TRBV5-4 and TRBJ1-1, reads ETGVTQSPTHLIKTRGQQVTLRCSSQSGHNTVSWYQQALGQGPQFIFQYYREEENGRGNFPPRFSGLQFPNYSSELNVNALELDDSALYLCASSPDRGWAFFGQGTRLTVV.